This T cell receptor beta chain was recovered during a study of OX40 agonist ivuxolimab in advanced cancers. Study background: The patients' treatment was ivuxolimab, an agonistic anti-OX40 (CD134) antibody. Study conclusions and caveats: In the 0.1 to 3.0 mg/kg range, CD4+ and CD8+ blood T cells had expanded clonally by week 6. Expanded clones belonging to CD8+ T cells outnumbered, on average, those of CD4+.

The CDR3 runs 14 residues. The V end lost 1 base, the J end lost 4 bases, and 10 bases lay between the germline ends. Germline assignment: CDR1 SEHNR and CDR2 FQNEAQ (reference sequence). Remarks on this clone: Antigen: not known.

The repertoire was sequenced with immunoSEQ multiplex PCR; TCRdb's copy has only in-frame clones and lacks some. The repertoire consists of approximately 20,000 clones, with about 76% occurring once and the leading ten covering roughly a sixth. The chain joins TRBV7-9 to TRBJ2-5; the D is unclear. This TCR came from an adult with an advanced solid tumor such as melanoma, head and neck, liver or kidney cancer. Here the sequenced sample was CD4+ or CD8+ T cells sorted from blood, taken in a trial of the OX40 agonist ivuxolimab. CDR3 nucleotides: TGTGCCAGCAGCTTAGGGTGGCAGTTAGAGACCCAGTACTTC. Translated, it gives CASSLGWQLETQYF. Complete variable domain (other parts from reference TRBV7-9 and TRBJ2-5): DTGVSQNPRHKITKRGQNVTFRCDPISEHNRLYWYRQTLGQGPEFLTYFQNEAQLEKSRLLSDRFSAERPKGSFSTLEIQRTEQGDSAMYLCASSLGWQLETQYFGPGTRLLVL.